Listed below are T cell receptor beta chains from one sample, sequenced in a study of a mutant IDH1 vaccine in newly diagnosed glioma. The protocol was immunoSEQ multiplex PCR, while the TCRdb copy is restricted to in-frame clones and leaves out a portion. The data show some 61,000 clones, approximately 86% seen once. This specimen consisted of PBMCs, obtained from a glioma patient treated with radiotherapy, temozolomide or both. These TCRs come from a man under 40 with glioma. The CDR3 runs from the conserved cysteine through the conserved F or W. The D gene is left open where the match is weak. Some rows mark clone size as missing; the rest say once, few, many or name a class of expanded clone.

>NA|TRBV13|NA|TRBJ2-2
TGTGCCAGCAGCTTAGGCCTCGGGTCCCCCGGGGAGCTGTTTTTT
CASSLGLGSPGELFF
>NA|TRBV28|TRBD1|TRBJ2-7
TGTGCCAGCAGTTCCATGGACAGGGACGAGCAGTACTTC
CASSSMDRDEQYF
>NA|TRBV10-1|NA|TRBJ2-2
TGCGCCAGCAGTGAAAGGGGAAGAAAAACCGGGGAGCTGTTTTTT
CASSERGRKTGELFF
>NA|TRBV27|TRBD2|TRBJ2-2
TGTGCCAGCAGTGGGCCGGGACTAGCGGGGGCCGGCGGGGAGCTGTTTTTT
CASSGPGLAGAGGELFF
>NA|TRBV4-2|TRBD1|TRBJ2-2
TGTGCCAGCAGCCAGTATACAGGGGGCGTTATGACCGGGGAGCTGTTTTTT
CASSQYTGGVMTGELFF
>NA|TRBV19|NA|TRBJ2-2
TGTGCCAGTAGTATGGGGTCGGGAGAACTCGGGGAGCTGTTTTTT
CASSMGSGELGELFF
>NA|TRBV28|NA|TRBJ1-2
TGTGCCAGCAGCTTTCGCGCGGTAAACTATGGCTACACCTTC
CASSFRAVNYGYTF
>NA|TRBV7-6|NA|TRBJ2-3
TGTGCCAGCAGCTTATGGGAAGATGGAACAGATACGCAGTATTTT
CASSLWEDGTDTQYF
>NA|TRBV2|NA|TRBJ1-6
TGTGCCAGCAGTGAACAATCAGACAGCTCCTATAATTCACCCCTCCACTTT
CASSEQSDSSYNSPLHF
>NA|TRBV18|NA|TRBJ1-2
TGTGCCAGCTCACCATCCGGAGGTTTTGGCTACACCTTC
CASSPSGGFGYTF
>once|TRBV6-5|TRBD2|TRBJ2-7
TGTGCCAGCAGTTACGGGACTAGCGGGACCTACGAGCAGTACTTC
CASSYGTSGTYEQYF
>few|TRBV2|NA|TRBJ2-2
TGTGCCAGCAGTCCACAGGGTTGGAGTACCGGGGAGCTGTTTTTT
CASSPQGWSTGELFF
>NA|TRBV6-5|TRBD1|TRBJ2-7
TGTGCCAGCAGTTACGACAGGGTAGACGAGCAGTACTTC
CASSYDRVDEQYF
>NA|TRBV7-6|NA|TRBJ2-2
TGTGCCAGCAGCTATAATCCAATTTCGGGGGCGAGGCACACCGGGGAGCTGTTTTTT
CASSYNPISGARHTGELFF
>NA|TRBV11-2|TRBD1|TRBJ1-1
TGTGCCAGCAACCCTGGGACAGACAACACTGAAGCTTTCTTT
CASNPGTDNTEAFF
>few|TRBV6-6|NA|TRBJ1-5
TGTGCCAGCAGTTACGGGGGGAGCAATCAGCCCCAGCATTTT
CASSYGGSNQPQHF
>once|TRBV6-5|NA|TRBJ1-2
TGTGCCAGCAATACTGGGACAACTGGGGGCTACACCTTC
CASNTGTTGGYTF
>NA|TRBV5-6|TRBD2|TRBJ2-1
TGTGCCAGCAGCCGAGAATTACTAGCGGGGGTAAATGAGCAGTTCTTC
CASSRELLAGVNEQFF
>NA|TRBV7-9|NA|TRBJ2-7
TGTGCCAGCAGCTTAATCAGCTTTCCCCACGAGCAGTACTTC
CASSLISFPHEQYF
>NA|TRBV9|NA|TRBJ1-2
TGTGCCAGCAGCGTAGACAGGGATCTTAACTATGGCTACACCTTC
CASSVDRDLNYGYTF
>NA|TRBV4-1|NA|TRBJ2-5
TGCGCCAGCAGCCAAGAAGGTTTTCAGGGTTCGGAGACCCAGTACTTC
CASSQEGFQGSETQYF
>once|TRBV19|TRBD1|TRBJ2-2
TGTGCCAGTAGTATAAGGGGGATGGGACAGGGGAACACCGGGGAGCTGTTTTTT
CASSIRGMGQGNTGELFF
>NA|TRBV5-1|NA|TRBJ2-5
TGCGCCAGCAGCCTATGGACAGAAGAGACCCAGTACTTC
CASSLWTEETQYF
>NA|TRBV5-1|NA|TRBJ1-1
TGCGCCAGCAGCTGGCAGAGGGGCGGGTACACTGAAGCTTTCTTT
CASSWQRGGYTEAFF
>NA|TRBV5-1|TRBD1|TRBJ2-1
TGCGCCAGCAGCTCCCGGACAGGGGGCAATGAGCAGTTCTTC
CASSSRTGGNEQFF
>NA|TRBV7-2|NA|TRBJ2-1
TGTGCCAGCAGCTGGGACCCGGGGGCGGGAAATGAGCAGTTCTTC
CASSWDPGAGNEQFF
>once|TRBV11-2|TRBD2|TRBJ2-1
TGTGCCTCCAGACTAGCGGGAAACTACAATGAGCAGTTCTTC
CASRLAGNYNEQFF
>few|TRBV27|TRBD1|TRBJ2-3
TGTGCCAGCAGTGAACAGGGGGAGGTGACAGATACGCAGTATTTT
CASSEQGEVTDTQYF
>NA|TRBV6-1|TRBD1|TRBJ2-3
TGTGCCAGCAGGGACAGGGGAATCACAGATACGCAGTATTTT
CASRDRGITDTQYF
>NA|TRBV2|NA|TRBJ1-6
TGTGCCAACCAATACGCGGACCAATATAATTCACCCCTCCACTTT
CANQYADQYNSPLHF
>NA|TRBV19|TRBD1|TRBJ2-6
TGTGCCAGTAGTATTTACAGGGGGTTGGGGGCCAACGTCCTGACTTTC
CASSIYRGLGANVLTF
>NA|TRBV19|NA|TRBJ1-2
TGTGCCAGTAGCCCCCTAGGGAGGGGCGGGAACTATGGCTACACCTTC
CASSPLGRGGNYGYTF
>NA|TRBV12-5|TRBD2|TRBJ2-3
TGTGCTAGTGGTTTGGCCGGGACTAGCGGGGCAACGCAGTATTTT
CASGLAGTSGATQYF
>once|TRBV5-1|TRBD1|TRBJ2-7
TGCGCCAGCAGCTTGGGAGGGACAGGGGGACGGGAGCAGTACTTC
CASSLGGTGGREQYF
>NA|TRBV4-1|TRBD1|TRBJ1-1
TGCGCCAGCAGAGAGACAGGGGGCGTTTCTGAAGCTTTCTTT
CASRETGGVSEAFF
>NA|TRBV29-1|NA|TRBJ1-1
TGCAGCGTTGACAGGGGGAACACTGAAGCTTTCTTT
CSVDRGNTEAFF
>NA|TRBV5-5|NA|TRBJ2-7
TGTGCCAGCAGCTTGGCGGGCGGGATCTCCTACGAGCAGTACTTC
CASSLAGGISYEQYF
>NA|TRBV6-6|TRBD1|TRBJ2-7
TGTGCCAGCACACCAGGGGGTCTTTACGAGCAGTACTTC
CASTPGGLYEQYF
>NA|TRBV25-1|TRBD1|TRBJ2-7
TGTGCCAGCAGTGAAGGTAGCAGGGACAGAGCCTACGAGCAGTACTTC
CASSEGSRDRAYEQYF
>NA|TRBV5-1|TRBD1|TRBJ2-7
TGCGCCAGCAGCTTGGATCCCGGGACAGGGGCCTACGAGCAGTACTTC
CASSLDPGTGAYEQYF
>NA|TRBV5-6|NA|TRBJ1-1
TGTGCCAGCAGCCAAGGACGGATGGCCATGAACACTGAAGCTTTCTTT
CASSQGRMAMNTEAFF
>once|TRBV30|TRBD1|TRBJ1-2
TGTGCCCGGACAGGACAGAACTATGGCTACACCTTC
CARTGQNYGYTF
>NA|TRBV7-2|NA|TRBJ1-6
TGTGCCAGCAGCTTAGTTGGCGGAAGTGATTCACCCCTCCACTTT
CASSLVGGSDSPLHF